The 10 T cell receptor beta chains below come from one sample, sequenced in a study of blood T cell repertoires in COVID-19 (dated by TCRdb to the early 2020s). The library was built by means of the immunoSEQ multiplex PCR assay. TCRdb's version of the immuneACCESS table is confined to in-frame rearrangements and falls short of the full clone set. An unresolved V gene accounts for under half of the shortfall where checked; the remainder is of unknown origin. Counted in this sample were approximately 120,000 clones; roughly 86% of them appeared once. Roughly 13% of the sample goes to the ten largest clones. Sequenced material: peripheral blood. The receptors here all came from a human donor in a cohort sampled during active COVID-19.

The chain uses TRBV6-2 or TRBV6-3 and TRBJ1-5, with 12 bases aligning to TRBD1. The CDR3 contains 19 residues. Germline CDR1 reads MNHEY; CDR2 reads SVGEGT. Unmatched junction bases numbered 8, after V lost 2 bases and J lost 0 bases. CDR3 sequence reads: CASSYPPGQGAGSNQPQHF. CDR3 bases: TGTGCCAGCAGTTACCCTCCGGGACAGGGGGCTGGTAGCAATCAGCCCCAGCATTTT.

The chain combines TRBV19 with TRBJ2-7, with TRBD1 as a possible D gene (6 bases). CDR1 and CDR2 from the germline V gene are LNHDA and SQIVND (reference sequence). Trimming cost V 8 bases and J 1 base, with 15 bases left between them. The CDR3 runs 14 residues. Written as DNA, the CDR3 is TGTGCCAGTGCGATCCGGGACACATCCTACGAGCAGTACTTC. Its protein is CASAIRDTSYEQYF.

This rearrangement joins TRBV5-1 to TRBJ1-1, with a weak D call TRBD1 (5 bases). This CDR3 region has 13 residues. Germline-derived CDR1 and CDR2 are SGHRS and YFSETQ. The V gene lost 3 bases and the J gene lost 1 base, with 7 bases spanning the gap. CDR3 DNA sequence: TGCGCCAGCAGCTGGGGCGGGAACACTGAAGCTTTCTTT. It encodes CASSWGGNTEAFF.

This chain uses TRBV30 with TRBJ2-6, with 7 bases aligning to TRBD1. The CDR3 is 15 amino acids. V lost 4 bases to trimming and J lost 4 bases; unmatched junction nucleotides: 7. Germline lookup yields CDR1 GTSNPN and CDR2 SVGIG (reference sequence). CDR3 nucleotides: TGTGCCTGGAACAATGACAGGGCCGGGGCCAACGTCCTGACTTTC. Its translation: CAWNNDRAGANVLTF.

The chain links TRBV2 to TRBJ1-2, with D possibly being TRBD1 (6 bases). Trimming took 7 bases from V and 7 from J, leaving 22 bases between them. The CDR3 has 15 amino acids. Germline CDR1 SNHLY, CDR2 FYNNEI. DNA of the CDR3: TGTGCCAGCAACTTGCGGGCGGGGGCGGTTAGTGGCTACACCTTC. This gives the protein CASNLRAGAVSGYTF.

V and J are TRBV9 and TRBJ2-5; possibly TRBD1 for D (6 bases). The V end lost 0 bases, the J end lost 1 base, and 13 bases lay between the germline ends. The CDR3 has 16 amino acids. CDR1 and CDR2 (germline): SGDLS, YYNGEE. CDR3 DNA: TGTGCCAGCAGCGTAGCTACAGGGTTGGGCCAAGAGACCCAGTACTTC. Translating it yields CASSVATGLGQETQYF.

This clone was picked up many times. The J gene is TRBJ1-5, the V gene TRBV12-5, with 7 bases aligning to TRBD1. Germline CDR1 reads LGHNT; CDR2 reads FRNRAP. CDR3 length: 13 residues. V lost 6 bases and J lost 3; bases outside the gene matches: 2. As DNA, the CDR3 is TGTGCTAGTGGGGGGACAGACAATCAGCCCCAGCATTTT. This codes for CASGGTDNQPQHF.

V and J are TRBV10-1 and TRBJ2-1, with a weak D call TRBD1 (7 bases). Germline V CDR1 and CDR2: WNHNN, SYGVQD (reference sequence). The CDR3 sequence is 15 residues long. The V and J ends lost 2 bases and 2 bases respectively, with 10 bases between them. CDR3 sequence: CASSEQGGAYNEQFF. CDR3 coding DNA: TGCGCCAGCAGTGAGCAGGGGGGCGCCTACAATGAGCAGTTCTTC.

This clone was detected a few times. The chain joins TRBV19 to TRBJ1-1; TRBD1 might be the D (5 bases). The CDR3 is made up of 15 amino acids. Germline V lookup: CDR1 LNHDA, CDR2 SQIVND (reference sequence). The ends were cut back, 4 bases at V and 1 base at J, with 13 bases in the middle. The CDR3 DNA reads as TGTGCCAGTAGTAACCCAATGACAGAGAACACTGAAGCTTTCTTT. This encodes CASSNPMTENTEAFF.

This rearrangement joins TRBV20-1 to TRBJ1-1; D is uncertain. CDR3 length equals 12 residues. Trimming left V 3 bases short and J 0 bases short, with 5 bases between. Germline V gene sequence: CDR1 DFQATT, CDR2 SNEGSKA (reference sequence). In DNA form, the CDR3 reads TGCAGTGCTAGTTCGGTGAACACTGAAGCTTTCTTT. Protein sequence: CSASSVNTEAFF.